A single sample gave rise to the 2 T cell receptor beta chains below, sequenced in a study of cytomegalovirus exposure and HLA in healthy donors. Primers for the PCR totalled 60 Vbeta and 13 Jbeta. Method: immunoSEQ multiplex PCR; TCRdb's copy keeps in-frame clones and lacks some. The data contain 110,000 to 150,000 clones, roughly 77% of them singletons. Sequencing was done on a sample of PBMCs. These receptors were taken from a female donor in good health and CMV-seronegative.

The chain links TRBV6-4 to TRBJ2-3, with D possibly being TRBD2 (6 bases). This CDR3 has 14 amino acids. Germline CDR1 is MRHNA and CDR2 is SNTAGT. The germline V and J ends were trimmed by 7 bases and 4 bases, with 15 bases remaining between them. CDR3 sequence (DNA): TGTGCCAGCAAGTTTTCACTAGCTGCAGATACGCAGTATTTT. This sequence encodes CASKFSLAADTQYF.

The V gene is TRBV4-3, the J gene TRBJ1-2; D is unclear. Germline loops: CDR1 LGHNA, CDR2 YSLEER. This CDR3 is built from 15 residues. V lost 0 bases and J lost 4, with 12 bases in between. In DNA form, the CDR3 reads TGCGCCAGCAGCCAAGATCGCGGAGGGAGCTATGGCTACACCTTC. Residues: CASSQDRGGSYGYTF.